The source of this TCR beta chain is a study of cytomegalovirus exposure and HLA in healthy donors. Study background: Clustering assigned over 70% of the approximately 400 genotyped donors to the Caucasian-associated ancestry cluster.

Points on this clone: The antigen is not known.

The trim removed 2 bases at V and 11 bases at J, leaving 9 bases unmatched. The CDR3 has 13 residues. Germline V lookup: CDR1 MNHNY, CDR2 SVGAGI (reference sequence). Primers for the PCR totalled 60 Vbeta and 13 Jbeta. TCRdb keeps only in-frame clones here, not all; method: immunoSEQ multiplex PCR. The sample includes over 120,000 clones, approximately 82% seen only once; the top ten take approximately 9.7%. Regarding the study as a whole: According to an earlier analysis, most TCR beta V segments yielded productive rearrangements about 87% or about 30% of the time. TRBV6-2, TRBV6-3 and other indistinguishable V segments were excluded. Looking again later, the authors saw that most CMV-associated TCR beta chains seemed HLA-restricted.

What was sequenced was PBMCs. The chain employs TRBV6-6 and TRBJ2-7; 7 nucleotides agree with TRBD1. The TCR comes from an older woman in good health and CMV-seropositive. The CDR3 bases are TGTGCCAGCAGTTACGCCGACAGGGAACCTGAGTACTTC. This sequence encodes CASSYADREPEYF.